The 32 T cell receptor beta chains below were found in one sample sequenced in a study of cytomegalovirus exposure and HLA in healthy donors. Use of 60 Vbeta and 13 Jbeta primers characterized the PCR. Assay used: immunoSEQ multiplex PCR; TCRdb lists only in-frame clones, some missing. This sample has around 100,000 clones; about three quarters occur once, and the top ten carry 4.4%. Sequencing was carried out using PBMCs. The receptors were gathered from a male donor in good health and CMV-seropositive.

This clone was counted between two and nine times. The rearrangement uses TRBV5-1 and TRBJ1-6, with 7 nucleotides matching TRBD1. The CDR3 contains 16 residues. Unmatched junction bases numbered 7, after V lost 2 bases and J lost 5 bases. CDR1 and CDR2 from the germline V gene are SGHRS and YFSETQ. CDR3 sequence: CASSFHRGFDNSPLHF. In DNA form, the CDR3 reads TGCGCCAGCAGCTTTCACAGGGGTTTCGATAATTCACCCCTCCACTTT.

The chain joins TRBV6-1 to TRBJ1-5; TRBD1 is a possible D gene (5 bases). The germline V gene encodes CDR1 MNHNS and CDR2 SASEGT. The V and J ends lost 4 bases and 6 bases respectively, with 13 bases between them. This CDR3 spans 14 amino acids. The CDR3, as DNA: TGTGCCAGCAGTGTCCCGGGGGGGGGTCAGCCCCAGCATTTT. This encodes CASSVPGGGQPQHF.

This clone has a single count. CDR3: CASSYRGQGGTDTQYF. DNA of the CDR3: TGTGCCAGCAGTTACCGGGGTCAGGGGGGCACAGATACGCAGTATTTT. This chain uses TRBV6-5 with TRBJ2-3; 7 bases line up with TRBD1. CDR1 and CDR2 (germline): MNHEY, SVGAGI. The CDR3 sequence is 16 residues long. V lost 2 bases and J lost 1; bases outside the gene matches: 6.

The chain carries TRBV19 and TRBJ2-7, with 11 bases that match TRBD2. This CDR3 has 15 residues. The ends lost 1 base at V and 3 bases at J; junction bases unmatched: 2. In germline, CDR1 is LNHDA, CDR2 SQIVND (reference sequence). In nucleotides, the CDR3 is TGTGCCAGTAGTATAGGACTAGCGGGAATCTACGAGCAGTACTTC. This codes for CASSIGLAGIYEQYF.

The V call is TRBV2, the J call TRBJ2-2; D is possibly TRBD1 (5 bases). Trimming cost V 2 bases and J 10 bases, with 20 bases left between them. The CDR3 runs 16 residues. Germline assignment: CDR1 SNHLY and CDR2 FYNNEI. CDR3 DNA: TGTGCCAGCAGTGAATGGTCCATGACAGTTACTACGGAGCTGTTTTTT. As protein: CASSEWSMTVTTELFF. The variable domain in full, completed from reference TRBV2 and TRBJ2-2, reads EPEVTQTPSHQVTQMGQEVILRCVPISNHLYFYWYRQILGQKVEFLVSFYNNEISEKSEIFDDQFSVERPDGSNFTLKIRSTKLEDSAMYFCASSEWSMTVTTELFFGEGSRLTVL.

This clone was detected a few times. The chain has TRBV28 and TRBJ1-1, with D possibly being TRBD1 (5 bases). Trimming left V 2 bases short and J 9 bases short, with 16 bases between. Per the germline V gene, CDR1 is MDHEN and CDR2 is SYDVKM. This CDR3 has 14 amino acids. CDR3 coding DNA: TGTGCCAGCAGTTTACCTGGGCAGGGAGGGAAAGCTTTCTTT. Its protein is CASSLPGQGGKAFF. Full variable domain (outside the CDR3, taken from reference TRBV28 and TRBJ1-1): DVKVTQSSRYLVKRTGEKVFLECVQDMDHENMFWYRQDPGLGLRLIYFSYDVKMKEKGDIPEGYSVSREKKERFSLILESASTNQTSMYLCASSLPGQGGKAFFGQGTRLTVV.

This clone occurred a few times. This chain uses TRBV5-4 with TRBJ2-3; TRBD2 matches at 10 bases. CDR3 length: 16 residues. Germline CDR1 and CDR2: SGHNT and YYREEE (reference sequence). After removal of 4 bases from V and 1 base from J, the junction contained 6 bases not matched to a gene. As DNA, the CDR3 is TGTGCCAGCAGCGCTCTGAGCGGGAGGGGCACAGATACGCAGTATTTT. Its protein is CASSALSGRGTDTQYF.

The chain combines TRBV4-2 with TRBJ2-5; tentatively, D is TRBD1 (6 bases). CDR1 and CDR2 from the germline V gene are LGHNA and YNFKEQ. This CDR3 has 19 amino acids. Trimming cost V 4 bases and J 3 bases, with 27 bases left between them. This chain's CDR3 is CASSPLALLRDTSKETQYF. The CDR3 region has the DNA TGTGCCAGCAGCCCCCTCGCTCTCCTTCGGGACACAAGTAAAGAGACCCAGTACTTC.

J is TRBJ2-5 and V is TRBV19, with D possibly being TRBD1 (6 bases). The CDR3 length is 13 residues. The germline CDR1 and CDR2 sequences are LNHDA and SQIVND (reference sequence). V lost 5 bases to trimming and J lost 4 bases, with 11 bases between them. The CDR3 sequence: CASSYRAGETQYF. CDR3 nucleotides: TGTGCCAGTAGTTACAGGGCAGGAGAGACCCAGTACTTC.

J is TRBJ2-7 and V is TRBV5-4, with TRBD2 matching over 7 bases. The length of the CDR3 is 12 residues. V was pared by 4 bases and J by 7 bases, with 5 bases of the junction left unmatched. The V gene's germline CDR1 is SGHNT and CDR2 YYREEE (reference sequence). The CDR3 region has the DNA TGTGCCAGCAGCATCGGGGACTATGAGCAGTACTTC. It translates to CASSIGDYEQYF.

As DNA, the CDR3 is TGTGCCAGCAAGGGGTCTGAAGCTTTCTTT. This codes for CASKGSEAFF. The V call is TRBV9, the J call TRBJ1-1; tentatively, D is TRBD1 (5 bases). The CDR3 covers 10 residues. V was pared by 6 bases and J by 6 bases, with 6 bases between. Germline V lookup: CDR1 SGDLS, CDR2 YYNGEE.

The chain combines TRBV7-2 with TRBJ1-2, with 7 positions matching TRBD1. Germline lookup yields CDR1 SGHTA and CDR2 FQGNSA. This CDR3 has 15 residues. After removal of 7 bases from V and 4 bases from J, the junction contained 12 bases not matched to a gene. The CDR3, as DNA: TGTGCCAGCACCCGAGGGACAGCAACGGCCTATGGCTACACCTTC. Translating it yields CASTRGTATAYGYTF.

The rearrangement uses TRBV18 and TRBJ2-5, with TRBD1 matching over 11 bases. Germline CDR1 KGHSH, CDR2 LQKENI. V shed 5 bases and J 5 bases; nucleotides not matched to a gene: 7. The CDR3 consists of 15 residues. CDR3 loop: CASSGQGARSETQYF. The CDR3 DNA reads TGTGCCAGCTCAGGACAGGGGGCGAGATCCGAGACCCAGTACTTC.

The J gene is TRBJ2-3, the V gene TRBV27; TRBD2 might be the D (6 bases). This CDR3 comprises 18 residues. CDR1 is MNHEY and CDR2 is SMNVEV in the germline V gene (reference sequence). V lost 8 bases and J lost 3, with 27 bases in between. The CDR3 reads CASYQLGVGGRSTDTQYF. Written as DNA, the CDR3 is TGTGCCAGCTATCAGTTGGGTGTAGGTGGGAGGTCAACAGATACGCAGTATTTT.

The chain has TRBV28 and TRBJ2-7; TRBD2 agrees at 11 bases. Trimming cost V 4 bases and J 6 bases; bases outside gene matches: 5. Germline V gene lookup returns CDR1 MDHEN and CDR2 SYDVKM. This CDR3 spans 14 amino acids. The CDR3 spells CASSSTSGSTEQYF. The CDR3 nucleotides read TGTGCCAGCAGTTCAACTAGCGGGAGTACCGAGCAGTACTTC.

The chain uses TRBV19 and TRBJ1-5; D is perhaps TRBD1 (5 bases). The CDR3 totals 13 residues. Trimming removed 6 bases at V and 7 bases at J, with 13 bases between. CDR1 and CDR2 from the germline V gene are LNHDA and SQIVND (reference sequence). The CDR3 region is CASRGGAGQPQHF. CDR3 bases: TGTGCCAGTAGGGGGGGAGCCGGCCAGCCCCAGCATTTT.

This chain links TRBV27 with TRBJ2-7, with a possible D match to TRBD1 (6 bases). Looked up from germline, CDR1 is MNHEY and CDR2 is SMNVEV (reference sequence). V lost 5 bases, J lost 2 bases, and 16 bases lay in between. The CDR3 has 15 residues. This CDR3 reads CASSLTRDTAYEQYF. DNA for the CDR3: TGTGCCAGCAGTCTAACCCGGGACACCGCCTACGAGCAGTACTTC.

In the case of this clone: The junction and the germline gene differ at one end; a read error may be behind it. The chain combines TRBV5-8 with TRBJ2-1; tentatively, D is TRBD2 (5 bases). Germline values: CDR1 SGHTS, CDR2 YDEGEE. CDR3 length equals 15 residues. CDR3 nucleotides: TGTGCCAGCAGCTTTCGGGAAGACTCCTGCAATGAGCAGTTCTTC. It is translated as CASSFREDSCNEQFF.

This clone showed up just a few times. The V and J genes are TRBV28 and TRBJ2-7; 9 bases are a match to TRBD1. V lost 5 bases to trimming and J lost 2 bases; unmatched junction nucleotides: 4. Germline assignment: CDR1 MDHEN and CDR2 SYDVKM. This CDR3 has 14 residues. In DNA form, the CDR3 reads TGTGCCAGCAGTAGCGGACAGGGGACCTACGAGCAGTACTTC. Translation gives CASSSGQGTYEQYF.

With regard to this clone: Different DNA sequences within this sample yield the same CDR3. The J gene is TRBJ2-1, the V gene TRBV28, with D perhaps matching TRBD2 (6 bases). V was shortened by 6 bases and J by 0 bases, with 12 bases between the two germline ends. The germline gives CDR1 MDHEN, CDR2 SYDVKM. The CDR3 length is 15 residues. CDR3 protein: CASRGGRSSYNEQFF. The CDR3 DNA reads TGTGCCAGCAGGGGGGGACGGAGCTCCTACAATGAGCAGTTCTTC.

The chain uses TRBV25-1 and TRBJ2-1, with 7 bases aligning to TRBD2. This CDR3 has 11 amino acids. With 5 bases clipped from V and 15 bases from J, the junction kept 7 bases outside the gene matches. CDR1 is MGHDK and CDR2 is SYGVNS in the germline V gene. The DNA of the CDR3 is TGTGCCAGCAGTTCCCTAGCGGCCTGGTTCTTC. Translated, it gives CASSSLAAWFF.

The chain has TRBV27 and TRBJ2-3; 8 nucleotides line up with TRBD1. The CDR3 sequence is 15 residues long. The V and J ends lost 7 bases and 4 bases, in that order; junction bases with no gene match: 10. Germline values: CDR1 MNHEY, CDR2 SMNVEV (reference sequence). CDR3: CASTPRDRGSDTQYF. In DNA, the CDR3 is TGTGCCAGCACCCCCCGAGACAGGGGCTCAGATACGCAGTATTTT.

The chain joins TRBV11-2 to TRBJ2-7; maybe TRBD1 (6 bases). V lost 0 bases and J 5 bases, leaving 14 bases between the germline ends. This CDR3 has 15 amino acids. CDR1 is SGHAT, CDR2 FQNNGV, per germline. The CDR3: CASSLDRLKGDEQYF. The CDR3 DNA reads TGTGCCAGCAGCTTAGATCGTCTGAAGGGGGACGAGCAGTACTTC.

This chain uses TRBV5-1 with TRBJ1-5, with D maybe TRBD1 (6 bases). The CDR3 runs 17 residues. In germline, CDR1 is SGHRS, CDR2 YFSETQ. Trimming stripped 4 bases from V and 0 bases from J, with 17 bases between. The CDR3 loop is CASSRGQSRYSNQPQHF. CDR3 coding DNA: TGCGCCAGCAGCCGAGGACAGAGCCGATATAGCAATCAGCCCCAGCATTTT.

In its sample, this clone was seen a few times. The CDR3 loop reads CASTRSSPEAFF. CDR3 nucleotide sequence: TGCGCCAGCACGAGAAGTTCACCTGAAGCTTTCTTT. The chain couples TRBV10-1 to TRBJ1-1; D remains unclear. Germline lookup yields CDR1 WNHNN and CDR2 SYGVQD (reference sequence). The CDR3 runs to 12 residues. With 7 bases removed from V and 6 bases from J, the gap between germline ends came to 12 bases.

The chain joins TRBV27 to TRBJ1-1, with D possibly matching TRBD1 (5 bases). The CDR3 has 12 amino acids. V lost 6 bases and J lost 7, with 12 bases in between. The germline gives CDR1 MNHEY, CDR2 SMNVEV (reference sequence). The DNA of the CDR3 is TGTGCCAGCAGCGTGGTCGGGGGTGAAGCTTTCTTT. Translation: CASSVVGGEAFF.

This clone was seen a single time. In the same sample, other DNA sequences code for this CDR3. V and J are TRBV11-2 and TRBJ1-4; weak D call: TRBD1 (5 bases). V was pared by 5 bases and J by 5 bases, with 9 bases between. From germline, CDR1 is SGHAT and CDR2 FQNNGV. This CDR3 contains 13 residues. CDR3 protein: CASSPGLNEKLFF. The CDR3 bases are TGTGCCAGCAGCCCGGGACTCAATGAAAAACTGTTTTTT.

CDR3 in DNA: TGTGCCAGCAGCCCCCAGGGCTCCGCCGGGTCACAAGAGACCCAGTACTTC. It codes for CASSPQGSAGSQETQYF. The chain links TRBV7-2 to TRBJ2-5; possibly TRBD1 for D (5 bases). The CDR3 contains 17 residues. Germline V CDR1 and CDR2: SGHTA, FQGNSA. V dropped 5 bases and J dropped 2 bases, with 21 bases sitting between them.

The gene calls are TRBV27 and TRBJ1-2, with D perhaps matching TRBD1 (5 bases). Trimming took 5 bases from V and 0 from J, leaving 13 bases between them. The CDR3 consists of 15 residues. The germline V gene encodes CDR1 MNHEY and CDR2 SMNVEV (reference sequence). The CDR3 DNA is TGTGCCAGCAGTCCGTACGCGGGACCTAACTATGGCTACACCTTC. Its translation is CASSPYAGPNYGYTF.

This clone appeared once. This chain joins TRBV19 and TRBJ1-2; weak D call: TRBD1 (5 bases). V lost 3 bases and J lost 4, with 12 bases in between. CDR1 and CDR2 (germline): LNHDA, SQIVND (reference sequence). CDR3 length: 14 amino acids. CDR3 in amino acids: CASSIPRGVYGYTF. CDR3 in DNA: TGTGCCAGTAGTATTCCCCGGGGGGTCTATGGCTACACCTTC.

This chain uses TRBV19 with TRBJ1-2, with D uncertain. CDR3 length equals 12 residues. The V end lost 11 bases, the J end lost 4 bases, and 14 bases lay between the germline ends. Germline V gene lookup returns CDR1 LNHDA and CDR2 SQIVND (reference sequence). CDR3 coding DNA: TGTGCCGTCCGGGAAGCAGCCTATGGCTACACCTTC. This codes for CAVREAAYGYTF.

The genes are TRBV19 and TRBJ1-3, with TRBD1 identical over 7 bases. This CDR3 region has 15 residues. Germline V gene data show CDR1 as LNHDA and CDR2 as SQIVND (reference sequence). Losses at the gene ends were 9 bases for V and 1 base for J; bases not matched to a gene: 9. CDR3 DNA sequence: TGTGCCAGCCTCGACAGGGTCCTATCTGGAAACACCATATATTTT. It translates to CASLDRVLSGNTIYF. The variable domain in full, with the rest retrieved from reference TRBV19 and TRBJ1-3, is DGGITQSPKYLFRKEGQNVTLSCEQNLNHDAMYWYRQDPGQGLRLIYYSQIVNDFQKGDIAEGYSVSREKKESFPLTVTSAQKNPTAFYLCASLDRVLSGNTIYFGEGSWLTVV.